Described below is a single TCR beta chain sequence and its context. Its target is not known. Aged 18 to 65, the patients with hyperthyroidism had under 2 months' duration and were newly diagnosed. Excluded were patients with other autoimmune diseases, uncontrolled infections, pregnancy or lactation. The germline gives CDR1 SGHDT, CDR2 YYEEEE. This CDR3 region has 15 residues. The ends were cut back, 5 bases at V and 4 bases at J, with 18 bases in the middle. Transcripts of RNA were the source for amplifying TCR beta CDR3 regions. Second-round multiplex PCR followed a first-round RT-PCR using HTBI primers. TCRdb recomputed calls from the multiplex PCR reads with MiXCR, one row per CDR3 protein. Seen here are some 1.1 million distinct CDR3 sequences, about 38% observed once, and the top ten hold around 10%. The sample comes from a study of Graves' ophthalmopathy and Graves' hyperthyroidism. Study outcomes and limitations: A model of 13 signatures distinguished ophthalmopathy from stable hyperthyroidism at under 90% sensitivity and 70% to 84% specificity. In blood, most expanded thyroid clonotypes above 0.001 frequency were also detected.

The sequence was collected from an adult man with Graves' hyperthyroidism. The material sequenced was peripheral blood or thyroid tissue (not recorded which). The chain has TRBV5-6 and TRBJ1-2; D unresolved. The CDR3 here is CASSSRKTYSYGYTF. The CDR3 DNA reads TGTGCCAGCAGTAGCAGGAAAACCTATTCCTATGGCTACACCTTC.